This T cell receptor beta chain was sequenced during a study of OX40 agonist ivuxolimab in advanced cancers. Across the whole study: Patients were given ivuxolimab, an antibody that agonizes OX40 (CD134). Patients received ivuxolimab, an intravenous treatment, every 2 weeks at 0.01 to 10 mg/kg. Study outcomes and limitations: Antigen specificity remained undetermined for the expanded peripheral T cells.

Clones were read by immunoSEQ multiplex PCR, and TCRdb kept only the in-frame ones, dropping some. The repertoire holds around 10,000 clones, over 65% seen once, with roughly 15% in the top ten. The germline CDR1 and CDR2 sequences are MNHNS and SASEGT. The V end lost 8 bases, the J end lost 3 bases, and 11 bases lay between the germline ends. CDR3 length equals 12 residues. Concerning this clone: Antigen unknown.

This sequence joins TRBV6-1 and TRBJ2-7; D gene unclear. The input for sequencing was CD4+ or CD8+ T cells sorted from blood, taken in a trial of the OX40 agonist ivuxolimab. The source is an adult with an advanced solid tumor such as melanoma, head and neck, liver or kidney cancer. DNA for the CDR3: TGTGCCAGCTTAACAGCTCTCTACGAGCAGTACTTC. It specifies CASLTALYEQYF.